This is a list of T cell receptor beta chains from one sample in a study of monozygotic twins with inflammatory bowel disease. Reanalyzing the 5' RACE reads, TCRdb keeps one entry per CDR3 protein, without DNA. The listing records about 110,000 distinct CDR3 sequences. Sequenced input: blood. The receptors were sampled from a human donor with ulcerative colitis or Crohn's disease, or a healthy co-twin of an affected twin (not recorded which). Each CDR3 is given with its conserved first and last residue.

TRBJ1-5	TRBV7-9	CASSSSIDRFSNQPQHF
TRBJ2-5	TRBV7-9	CASRPKTSGGAIETQYF
TRBJ1-1	TRBV13	CASSLLFGGVNTEAFF
TRBJ1-2	TRBV7-2	CASSLEENYGYTF
TRBJ1-2	TRBV29-1	CSVLQRYLYGYTF
TRBJ1-2	TRBV5-1	CASRKTDSYGYTF
TRBJ1-6	TRBV5-1	CASRLDRGNSPLHF
TRBJ1-6	TRBV25-1	CASSERRYNSPLHF
TRBJ2-1	TRBV6-2/TRBV6-3	CASSYWNEQFF
TRBJ2-1	TRBV12-3/TRBV12-4	CASSLMAGAINEQFF
TRBJ2-7	TRBV20-1	CSVQPGDRKRNEQYF